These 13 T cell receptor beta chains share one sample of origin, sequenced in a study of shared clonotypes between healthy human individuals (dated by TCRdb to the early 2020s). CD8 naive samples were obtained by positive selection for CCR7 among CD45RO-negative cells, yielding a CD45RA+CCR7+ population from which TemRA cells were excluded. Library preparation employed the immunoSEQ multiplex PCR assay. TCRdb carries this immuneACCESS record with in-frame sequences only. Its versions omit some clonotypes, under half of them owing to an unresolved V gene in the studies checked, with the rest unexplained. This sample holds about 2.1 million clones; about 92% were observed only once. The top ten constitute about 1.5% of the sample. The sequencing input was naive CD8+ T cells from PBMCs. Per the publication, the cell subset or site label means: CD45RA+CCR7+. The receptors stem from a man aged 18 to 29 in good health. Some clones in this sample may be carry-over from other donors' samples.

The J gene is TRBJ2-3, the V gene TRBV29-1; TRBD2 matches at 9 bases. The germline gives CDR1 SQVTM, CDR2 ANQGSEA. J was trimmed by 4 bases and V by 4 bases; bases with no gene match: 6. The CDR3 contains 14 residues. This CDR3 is CSVAPGLASDTQYF. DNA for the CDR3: TGCAGCGTTGCCCCGGGACTAGCTTCAGATACGCAGTATTTT.

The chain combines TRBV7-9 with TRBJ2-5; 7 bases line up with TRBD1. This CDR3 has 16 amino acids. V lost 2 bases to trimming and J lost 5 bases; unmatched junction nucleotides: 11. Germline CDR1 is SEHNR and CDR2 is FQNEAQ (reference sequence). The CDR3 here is CASSLNPTGPRETQYF. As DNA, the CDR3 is TGTGCCAGCAGCTTAAACCCGACAGGGCCGAGGGAGACCCAGTACTTC.

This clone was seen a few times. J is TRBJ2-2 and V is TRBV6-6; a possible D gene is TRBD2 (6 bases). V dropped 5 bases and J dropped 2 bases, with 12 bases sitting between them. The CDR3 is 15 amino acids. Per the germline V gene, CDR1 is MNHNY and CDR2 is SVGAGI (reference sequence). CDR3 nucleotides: TGTGCCAGCAGTCCTCGGGACTTCAACACCGGGGAGCTGTTTTTT. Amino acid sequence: CASSPRDFNTGELFF.

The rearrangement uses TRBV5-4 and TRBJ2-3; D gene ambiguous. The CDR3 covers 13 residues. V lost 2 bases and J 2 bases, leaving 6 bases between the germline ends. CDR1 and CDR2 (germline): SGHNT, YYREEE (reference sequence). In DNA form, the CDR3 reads TGTGCCAGCAGCTTTAACCCCACAGATACGCAGTATTTT. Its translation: CASSFNPTDTQYF.

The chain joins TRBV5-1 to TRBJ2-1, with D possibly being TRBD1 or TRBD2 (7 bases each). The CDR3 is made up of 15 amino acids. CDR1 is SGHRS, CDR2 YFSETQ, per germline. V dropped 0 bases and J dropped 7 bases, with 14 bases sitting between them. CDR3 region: CASSLVRQGGNEQFF. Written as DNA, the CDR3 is TGCGCCAGCAGCTTGGTGCGGCAGGGGGGGAATGAGCAGTTCTTC.

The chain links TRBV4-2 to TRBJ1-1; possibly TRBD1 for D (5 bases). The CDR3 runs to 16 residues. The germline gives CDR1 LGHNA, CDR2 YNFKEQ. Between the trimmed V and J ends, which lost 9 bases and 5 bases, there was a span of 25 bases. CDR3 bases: TGTGCCAGTGCCCCGCGACGCGGGGGAGTGAGGACTGAAGCTTTCTTT. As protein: CASAPRRGGVRTEAFF.

The chain's CDR3 is CASSSELDRGFFGYTF. DNA for the CDR3: TGTGCCAGCAGCTCGGAACTCGACAGGGGATTTTTTGGCTACACCTTC. The chain is built from TRBV13 and TRBJ1-2; 8 nucleotides match TRBD1. Germline V lookup: CDR1 PRHDT, CDR2 FYEKMQ (reference sequence). The CDR3 is made up of 16 amino acids. V shed 4 bases and J 7 bases; nucleotides not matched to a gene: 14.

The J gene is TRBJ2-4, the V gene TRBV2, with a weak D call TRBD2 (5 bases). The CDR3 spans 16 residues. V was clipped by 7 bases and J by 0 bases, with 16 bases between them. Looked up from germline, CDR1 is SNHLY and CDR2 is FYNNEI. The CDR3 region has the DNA TGTGCCAGCAACGAAAGGTTAGAGGGAGCCAAAAACATTCAGTACTTC. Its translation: CASNERLEGAKNIQYF.

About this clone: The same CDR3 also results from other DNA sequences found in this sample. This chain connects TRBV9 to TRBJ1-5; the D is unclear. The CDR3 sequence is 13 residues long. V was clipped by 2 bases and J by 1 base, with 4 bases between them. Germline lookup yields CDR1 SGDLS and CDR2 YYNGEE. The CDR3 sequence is CASSVGSNQPQHF. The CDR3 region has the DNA TGTGCCAGCAGCGTCGGGAGCAATCAGCCCCAGCATTTT.

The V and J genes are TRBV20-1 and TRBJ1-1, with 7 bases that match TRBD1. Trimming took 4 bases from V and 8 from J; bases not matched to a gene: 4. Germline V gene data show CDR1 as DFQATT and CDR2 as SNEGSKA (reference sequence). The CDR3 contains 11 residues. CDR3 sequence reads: CSAKRGPEAFF. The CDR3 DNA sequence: TGCAGTGCTAAGAGGGGGCCGGAAGCTTTCTTT.

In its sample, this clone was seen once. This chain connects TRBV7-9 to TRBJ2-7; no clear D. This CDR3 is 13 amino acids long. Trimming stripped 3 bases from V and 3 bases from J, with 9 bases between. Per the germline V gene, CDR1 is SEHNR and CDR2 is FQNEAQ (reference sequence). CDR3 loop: CASSLQNHYEQYF. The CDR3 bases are TGTGCCAGCAGCTTGCAAAACCACTACGAGCAGTACTTC.

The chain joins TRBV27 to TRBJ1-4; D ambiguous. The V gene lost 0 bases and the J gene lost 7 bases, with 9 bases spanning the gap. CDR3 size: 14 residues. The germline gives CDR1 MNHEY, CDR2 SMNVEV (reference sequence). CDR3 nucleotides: TGTGCCAGCAGTTTATCGAGTGGTCGTGAAAAACTGTTTTTT. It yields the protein CASSLSSGREKLFF.

The CDR3: CASSLGPGTGGNQPQHF. The CDR3 bases are TGTGCCAGCAGCTTAGGTCCCGGGACAGGAGGCAATCAGCCCCAGCATTTT. The chain links TRBV7-2 to TRBJ1-5; 8 nucleotides agree with TRBD1. Germline trimming cut 1 base from V and 2 bases from J; bases unmatched to any gene: 7. Germline lookup yields CDR1 SGHTA and CDR2 FQGNSA. The CDR3 spans 17 residues.